A selection of T cell receptor beta chains follows, all from one sample in a study of shared clonotypes between healthy human individuals. Clones were sequenced by immunoSEQ multiplex PCR, and TCRdb holds only the in-frame ones, with some missing. The profile covers about 600,000 clones, with more than 95% appearing a single time and around 0.057% taken by the ten largest. Sequenced material: naive CD4+ T cells sorted from blood. These receptors came from a woman aged 25 to 39 in good health. Each CDR3 is given with its conserved first and last residue. The order of the fields is CDR3 length, V gene, CDR3 protein.

CDR3 length: 16
V gene: TRBV28
CDR3 protein: CASSPPRAGGNEKLFF

CDR3 length: 18
V gene: TRBV28
CDR3 protein: CASSLRGATSGRENEQFF

CDR3 length: 14
V gene: TRBV5-1
CDR3 protein: CASRPGSYTDTQYF

CDR3 length: 15
V gene: TRBV6-5
CDR3 protein: CASSYWGSGGTEAFF

CDR3 length: 15
V gene: TRBV5-8
CDR3 protein: CASSGSGGSYNEQFF

CDR3 length: 12
V gene: TRBV6-6
CDR3 protein: CASNGPNYGYTF

CDR3 length: 15
V gene: TRBV5-1
CDR3 protein: CASSSGQGTVETQYF

CDR3 length: 14
V gene: TRBV7-9
CDR3 protein: CASDGLAGTNEQFF

CDR3 length: 15
V gene: TRBV28
CDR3 protein: CASSLGTSGPREQYF

CDR3 length: 13
V gene: TRBV7-2
CDR3 protein: CASSLEGNTEAFF

CDR3 length: 14
V gene: TRBV18
CDR3 protein: CASSPDRGNQPQHF

CDR3 length: 16
V gene: TRBV7-8
CDR3 protein: CASSLDLGTGAYGYTF